This TCR beta chain derives from a study of T cells in Graves' hyperthyroidism and ophthalmopathy. This CDR3 spans 14 amino acids. Trimming cost V 6 bases and J 1 base, with 10 bases left between them. Germline V CDR1 and CDR2: SNHLY, FYNNEI. Many counts were recorded for this clonotype. Amplified TCR beta CDR3 regions came from RNA transcripts. Initially, a first-round RT-PCR of the TCR CDR3 employed the HTBI primer set. From the multiplex PCR reads, TCRdb called clonotypes with MiXCR, one entry per CDR3 protein. The sample holds roughly 200,000 distinct CDR3 sequences, 18% seen once. The TCR was taken from a man aged 35 to 55 with Graves' hyperthyroidism. The chain joins TRBV2 to TRBJ1-3, with D possibly being TRBD1 (6 bases). Specimen: blood. The CDR3, as DNA: TGTGCCAGCAGACAGGACAGTTCTGGAAACACCATATATTTT. It encodes CASRQDSSGNTIYF.